The clone carrying this TCR beta chain was counted between two and nine times. The antigen is not known. Donors underwent one heparinised blood draw, roughly 110 mL on average. Expressed TCRB transcripts were sequenced, since all the RNA that had been isolated was reverse transcribed. Libraries were prepared by immunoSEQ multiplex PCR; TCRdb keeps only in-frame clonotypes and omits some of them. The repertoire holds nearly 350,000 clones, around 9.7% seen once, with around 1% in the top ten. The germline V gene has CDR1 SGHRS and CDR2 YFSETQ. Trimming stripped 3 bases from V and 2 bases from J, with 5 bases between. The CDR3 runs 12 residues. This sample was taken from a study of beta chain features in type 1 diabetes. Study results and caveats: Within each of all four CD4+ subsets, Type 1 diabetes patients had TCRB CDR3s that were moderately but significantly shorter. Fewer junction insertions and more nucleotide deletions appeared in type 1 diabetes patients.

The receptor was derived from a man aged 30-40 years with type 1 diabetes. Sequencing was performed on central memory CD4+ T cells from blood. The chain combines TRBV5-1 with TRBJ2-5; TRBD2 might be the D (5 bases). CDR3: CASSWEQETQYF. DNA of the CDR3: TGCGCCAGCAGCTGGGAGCAAGAGACCCAGTACTTC.